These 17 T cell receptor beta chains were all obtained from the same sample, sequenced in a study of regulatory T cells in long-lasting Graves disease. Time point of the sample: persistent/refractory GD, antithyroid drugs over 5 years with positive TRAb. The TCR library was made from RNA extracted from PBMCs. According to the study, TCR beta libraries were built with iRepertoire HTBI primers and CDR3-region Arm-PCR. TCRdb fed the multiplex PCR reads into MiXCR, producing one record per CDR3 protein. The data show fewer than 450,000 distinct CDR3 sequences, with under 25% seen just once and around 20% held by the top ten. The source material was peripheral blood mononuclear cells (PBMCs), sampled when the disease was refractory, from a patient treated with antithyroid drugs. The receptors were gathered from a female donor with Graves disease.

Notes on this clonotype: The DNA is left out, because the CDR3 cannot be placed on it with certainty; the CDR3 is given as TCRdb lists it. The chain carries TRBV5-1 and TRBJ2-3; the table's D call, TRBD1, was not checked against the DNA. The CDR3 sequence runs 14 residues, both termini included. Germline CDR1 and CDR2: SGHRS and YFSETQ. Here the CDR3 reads CASSSSWADGAEYF.

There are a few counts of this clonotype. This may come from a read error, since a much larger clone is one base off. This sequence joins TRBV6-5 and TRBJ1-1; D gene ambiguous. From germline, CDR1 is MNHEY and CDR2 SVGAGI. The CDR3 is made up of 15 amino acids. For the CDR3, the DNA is TGTGCCAGCAGTTCGGTTTTAGCGGGGAACACTGAAGCTTCCTTT. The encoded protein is CASSSVLAGNTEASF.

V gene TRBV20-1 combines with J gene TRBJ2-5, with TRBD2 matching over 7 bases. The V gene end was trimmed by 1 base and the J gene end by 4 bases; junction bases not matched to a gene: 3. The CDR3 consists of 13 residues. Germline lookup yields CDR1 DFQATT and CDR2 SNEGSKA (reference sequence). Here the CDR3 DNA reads TGCAGTGCTAGAGCGTTAGCGGGAGAGACCCAGTACTTC. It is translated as CSARALAGETQYF.

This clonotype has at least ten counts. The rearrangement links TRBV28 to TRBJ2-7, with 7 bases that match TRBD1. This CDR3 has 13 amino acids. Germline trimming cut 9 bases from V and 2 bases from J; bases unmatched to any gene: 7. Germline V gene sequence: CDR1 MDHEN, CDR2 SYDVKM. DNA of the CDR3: TGTGCCAGTAGGCCGGGACAGCCCTACGAGCAGTACTTC. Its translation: CASRPGQPYEQYF.

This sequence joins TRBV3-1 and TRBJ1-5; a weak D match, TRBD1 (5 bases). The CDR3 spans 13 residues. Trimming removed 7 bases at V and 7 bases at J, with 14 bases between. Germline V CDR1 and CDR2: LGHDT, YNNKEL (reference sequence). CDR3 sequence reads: CASTRGNGQPQHF. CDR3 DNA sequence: TGTGCCAGCACCCGGGGGAATGGGCAGCCCCAGCATTTT.

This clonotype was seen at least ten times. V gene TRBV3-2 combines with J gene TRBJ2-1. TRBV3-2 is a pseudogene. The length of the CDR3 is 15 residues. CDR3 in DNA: TGTGCCAGCAGCCAAGTAGAAGAGGTAATCGATGAGCAGTTCTTC. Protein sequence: CASSQVEEVIDEQFF.

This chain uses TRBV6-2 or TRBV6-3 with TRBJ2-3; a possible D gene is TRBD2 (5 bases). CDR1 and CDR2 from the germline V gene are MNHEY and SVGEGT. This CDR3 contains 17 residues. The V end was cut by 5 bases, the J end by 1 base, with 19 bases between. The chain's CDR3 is CASSEGMDSWGTDTQYF. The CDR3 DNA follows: TGTGCCAGCAGTGAAGGGATGGACTCCTGGGGCACAGATACGCAGTATTTT.

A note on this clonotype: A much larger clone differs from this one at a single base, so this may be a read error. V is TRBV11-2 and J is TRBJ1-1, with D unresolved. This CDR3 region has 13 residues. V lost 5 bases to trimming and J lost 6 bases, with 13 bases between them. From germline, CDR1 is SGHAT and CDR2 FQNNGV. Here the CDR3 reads CASSHLGISEAFF. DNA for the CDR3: TGTGCCAGCAGCCATCTCGGGATATCTGAAGCTTTCTTT.

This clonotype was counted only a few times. The CDR3 DNA follows: TGTGCCTGGAGTGTAAGGGGACAGGGGAAAAATTCACCCCTCCACTTT. Translated, it gives CAWSVRGQGKNSPLHF. J is TRBJ1-6 and V is TRBV30, with TRBD1 identical over 10 bases. The CDR3 loop spans 16 amino acids. Germline trimming cut 0 bases from V and 7 bases from J; bases unmatched to any gene: 6. Germline V lookup: CDR1 GTSNPN, CDR2 SVGIG (reference sequence).

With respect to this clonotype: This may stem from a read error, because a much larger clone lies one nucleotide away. The CDR3 reads CASSLWGTEADTEAFF. CDR3 DNA: TGTGCCAGCAGTTTATGGGGCACGGAGGCAGACACTGAAGCTTTCTTT. The V gene is TRBV28, the J gene TRBJ1-1, with unresolved D. Trimming stripped 0 bases from V and 3 bases from J, with 14 bases between. The CDR3 is 16 residues long. Germline V CDR1 and CDR2: MDHEN, SYDVKM.

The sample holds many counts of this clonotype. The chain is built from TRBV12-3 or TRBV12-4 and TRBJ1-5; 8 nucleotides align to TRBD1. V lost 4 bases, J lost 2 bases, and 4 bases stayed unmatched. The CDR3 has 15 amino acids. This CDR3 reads CASSSSTGGNQPQHF. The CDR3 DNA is TGTGCCAGCAGTTCATCGACAGGGGGCAATCAGCCCCAGCATTTT.

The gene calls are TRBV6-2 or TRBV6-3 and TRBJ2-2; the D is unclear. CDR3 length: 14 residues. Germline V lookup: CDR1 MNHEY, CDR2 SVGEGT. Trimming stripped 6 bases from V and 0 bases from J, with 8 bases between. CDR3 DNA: TGTGCCAGCAGAACAGAGGCGAACACCGGGGAGCTGTTTTTT. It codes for CASRTEANTGELFF.

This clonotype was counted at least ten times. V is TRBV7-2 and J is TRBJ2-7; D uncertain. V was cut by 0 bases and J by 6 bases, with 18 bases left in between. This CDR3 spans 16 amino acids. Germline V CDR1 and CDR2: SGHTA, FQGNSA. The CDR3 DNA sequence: TGTGCCAGCAGCTTAGCGGGGAACCCGGGTCTGATCGAGCAGTACTTC. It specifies CASSLAGNPGLIEQYF.

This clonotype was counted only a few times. The CDR3 is CSATGTGGDTEAFF. The CDR3 coding sequence is TGCAGTGCCACAGGGACAGGGGGCGACACTGAAGCTTTCTTT. The chain has TRBV20-1 and TRBJ1-1; 12 bases are shared with TRBD1. The germline CDR1 and CDR2 sequences are DFQATT and SNEGSKA (reference sequence). Losses at the gene ends were 6 bases for V and 3 bases for J; bases not matched to a gene: 5. This CDR3 comprises 14 residues.

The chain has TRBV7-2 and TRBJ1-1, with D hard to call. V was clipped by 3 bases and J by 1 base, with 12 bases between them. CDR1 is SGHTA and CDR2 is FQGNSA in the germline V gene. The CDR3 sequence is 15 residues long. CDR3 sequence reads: CASSFFSQANTEAFF. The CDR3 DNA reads TGTGCCAGCAGCTTTTTTAGCCAGGCGAACACTGAAGCTTTCTTT.

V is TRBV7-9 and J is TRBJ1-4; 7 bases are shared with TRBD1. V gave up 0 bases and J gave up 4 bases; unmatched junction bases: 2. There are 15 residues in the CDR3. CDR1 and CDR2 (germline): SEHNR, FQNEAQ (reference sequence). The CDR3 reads CASSLAQGDNEKLFF. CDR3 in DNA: TGTGCCAGCAGCTTAGCGCAGGGGGATAATGAAAAACTGTTTTTT.

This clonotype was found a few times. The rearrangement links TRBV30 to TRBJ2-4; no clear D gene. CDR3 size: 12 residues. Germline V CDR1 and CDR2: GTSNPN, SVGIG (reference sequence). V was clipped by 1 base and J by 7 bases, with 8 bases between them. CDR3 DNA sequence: TGTGCCTGGAGTGCGCCAACGAACATTCAGTACTTC. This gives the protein CAWSAPTNIQYF.